This T cell receptor beta chain stems from a study of blood T cell repertoires in COVID-19. Whole-study context: COVID-19 samples, acute and convalescent, were from the United States, Italy and Spain.

As handled by the study authors: Using reference gene primer amplification, nucleated cell counts were estimated. Only in-frame clones appear in the TCRdb table, and some are missing; sequencing was by immunoSEQ multiplex PCR. V, J and clone size derive from that table, while D and trimming were established from the DNA sequence. The top ten clones hold 7.9% of a sample with about 200,000 clones, 81% of them seen once. The V gene's germline CDR1 is SGDLS and CDR2 YYNGEE. The J segment lost 2 bases and the V segment lost 2 bases, leaving 5 bases of the junction unmatched. This CDR3 has 16 residues. This rearrangement joins TRBV9 to TRBJ2-3, with 10 nucleotides matching TRBD1. The clonotype originates from a woman older than 75 with acute or convalescent COVID-19. Sequencing was done on a sample of peripheral blood. The CDR3 sequence is CASSVRGTGDTDTQYF. The CDR3 DNA is TGTGCCAGCAGCGTCCGGGGGACAGGGGACACAGATACGCAGTATTTT.